This entry features one TCR beta chain sequence. Its antigen is still unknown. There are no base qualities to consult, and no much larger clone falls within one base. The junction shows trimming of 6 bases on V and 2 bases on J, and the gene matches do not reach 7 bases of it. The CDR3 goes from the cysteine to the phenylalanine over 15 residues. Only CDR3 DNA is held: 45 bases, read in frame from base 1. The germline V gene sets CDR1 to MDHEN and CDR2 to SYDVKM. High-throughput TCR beta sequencing profiled peripheral blood CD8+ and CD4+ T cells from healthy donors, Susac syndrome patients and multiple sclerosis patients. Recently defined diagnostic criteria for definite or probable disease were met by the Susac syndrome patients. CD8+ TEMRA cells were enriched by FACS, while bulk CD8+ and CD4+ T cells were purified by magnetic negative isolation. Blood was collected in EDTA tubes and processed within 24 hours, with PBMCs isolated through density gradient centrifugation. PBMCs destined for TCR sequencing were cryopreserved in liquid nitrogen and later thawed in a 37 °C water bath. The sorted or isolated CD4+, CD8+ and CD8+ TEMRA cells had a purity of 90% or higher.

The sample originates from a study of CD8 T cells in Susac syndrome (dated by TCRdb to about 2019). For the wider study: Of the Susac syndrome patients who were sequenced, eight were in clinical remission while six had clinically active disease. At blood withdrawal, Susac syndrome patients were therapy-naive, treated with corticosteroids (with IVIg additionally given to some), or treated with IVIg alone. The study used repertoire sequencing to test whether antigen drove CD8+ T cell activation and differentiation in Susac syndrome. CD8+ T cell repertoire clonality was compared between some 13 healthy donors, some 14 Susac syndrome patients and around 15 multiple sclerosis patients. Overall study results and their limits: Sixteen and five Susac-specific public clones were found in the total CD8+ and CD8+ TEMRA repertoires, respectively. The TCR sequencing and HLA analysis was acknowledged to have included a relatively small number of individuals. Clonal expansion was observed in Susac syndrome CD8+ repertoires, with the highest expansion in CD8+ TEMRA cells and greater expansion in clinically active than in remitting patients.

RNA was extracted using the RNeasy kit, and roughly 0.5 to 1 microgram was reverse transcribed with random hexamers. The immunoSEQ multiplex PCR assay, covering 54 Vbeta and 13 Jbeta segments, was used to amplify TCR beta CDR3 regions. PCR amplification bias was corrected by using a synthetic template baseline for primer optimization and computational correction. From the authors' description of their analysis: Only productive sequences were kept, with reads annotated to V, D and J genes according to IMGT and analyzed in immunoSEQ Analyzer. Clonality was computed as one minus Shannon entropy normalized by log2 of the number of productive unique sequences. Public and private clones were assessed among the 100 most prevalent clones of each patient and control. Clones were defined as Susac-specific when absent from the healthy and MS cohorts, from some 1,100 published viral clones and from other ImmuneACCESS disease sequences. TCRdb passed the public sequencing reads through fastp at Q25 and MiXCR, retaining productive beta sequences. Rows are unified per CDR3 protein, each entry keeping the most common DNA and genes. TCRdb's processing, not the authors', yielded these V and J calls. The sample table lists 75,000 to 100,000 distinct CDR3 sequences, 95% of them with a count of one. The ten biggest clones cover under 0.6% of the sample.

Input material: CD8+ T cells from PBMCs. This chain joins TRBV28 to TRBJ2-7; 10 bases in between match TRBD2. This sequence originates from a human donor with Susac syndrome. The DNA reads as follows: TGTGCCAGCAGGCATACTAGCGGGAAGACCTACGAGCAGTACTTC. Translation gives CASRHTSGKTYEQYF. With the portions outside the CDR3 filled from the reference TRBV28 and TRBJ2-7 genes, the complete variable region becomes DVKVTQSSRYLVKRTGEKVFLECVQDMDHENMFWYRQDPGLGLRLIYFSYDVKMKEKGDIPEGYSVSREKKERFSLILESASTNQTSMYLCASRHTSGKTYEQYFGPGTRLTVT.